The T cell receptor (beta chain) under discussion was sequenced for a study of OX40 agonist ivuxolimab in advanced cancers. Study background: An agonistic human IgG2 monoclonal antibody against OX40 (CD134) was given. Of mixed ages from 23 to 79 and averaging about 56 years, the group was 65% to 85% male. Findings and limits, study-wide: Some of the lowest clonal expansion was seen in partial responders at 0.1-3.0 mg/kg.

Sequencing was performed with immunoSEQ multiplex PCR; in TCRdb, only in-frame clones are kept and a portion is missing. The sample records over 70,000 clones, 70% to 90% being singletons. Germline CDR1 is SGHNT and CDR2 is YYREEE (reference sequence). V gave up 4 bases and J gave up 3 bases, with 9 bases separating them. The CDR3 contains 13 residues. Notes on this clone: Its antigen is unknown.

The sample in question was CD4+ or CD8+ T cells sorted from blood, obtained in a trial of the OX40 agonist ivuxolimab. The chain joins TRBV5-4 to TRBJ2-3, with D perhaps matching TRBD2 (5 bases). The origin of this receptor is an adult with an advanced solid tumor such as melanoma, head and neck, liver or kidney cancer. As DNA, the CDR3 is TGTGCCAGCAGCATGGGGAGTACAGATACGCAGTATTTT. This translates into CASSMGSTDTQYF.